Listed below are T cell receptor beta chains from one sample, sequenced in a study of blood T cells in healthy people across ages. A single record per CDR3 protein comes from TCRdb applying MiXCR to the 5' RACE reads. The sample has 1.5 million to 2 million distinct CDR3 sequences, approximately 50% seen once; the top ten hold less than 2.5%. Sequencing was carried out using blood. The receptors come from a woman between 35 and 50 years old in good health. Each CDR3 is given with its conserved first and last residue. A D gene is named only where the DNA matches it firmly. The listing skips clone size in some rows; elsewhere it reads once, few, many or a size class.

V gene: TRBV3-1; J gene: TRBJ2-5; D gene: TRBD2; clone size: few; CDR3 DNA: TGTGCCAGCAGCCAAATGTCGGGGGGGAGGAAAGAGACCCAGTACTTC; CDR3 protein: CASSQMSGGRKETQYF
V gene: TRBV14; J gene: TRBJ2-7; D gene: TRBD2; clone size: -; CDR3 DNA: TGTGCCGCGGGGGAGGGCTACGAGCAGTACTTC; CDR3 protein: CAAGEGYEQYF
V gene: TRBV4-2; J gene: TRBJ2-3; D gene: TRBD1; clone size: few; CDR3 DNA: TGTGCCAGCAGCCAAGTTGGACAGGCTAGCACGGATACGCAGTATTTT; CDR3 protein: CASSQVGQASTDTQYF
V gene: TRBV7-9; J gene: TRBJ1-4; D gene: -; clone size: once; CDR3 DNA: TGTGCCAGCAGCTTGAGAGGGGGGGCTCTGGAAACTAATGAAAAACTGTTTTTT; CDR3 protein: CASSLRGGALETNEKLFF
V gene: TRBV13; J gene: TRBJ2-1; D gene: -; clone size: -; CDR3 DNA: TGTGCCAGCAGCTTTAGAGTCCAGGGGACTGGCGACAATAAGCAGTTCTTC; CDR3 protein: CASSFRVQGTGDNKQFF
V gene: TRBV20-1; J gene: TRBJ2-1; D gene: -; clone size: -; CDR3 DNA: TGCAGTGCTACCCGGGCGAGGAGCTCCTACAATGAGCAGTTCTTC; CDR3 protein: CSATRARSSYNEQFF
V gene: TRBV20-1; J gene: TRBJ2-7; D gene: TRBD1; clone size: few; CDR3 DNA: TGCAGTGCTAGACCAGCGACAGGGGCAGACGAGCAGTACTTC; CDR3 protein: CSARPATGADEQYF
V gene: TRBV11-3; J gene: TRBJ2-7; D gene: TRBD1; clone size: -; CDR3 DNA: TGTGCCAGCAGCTTGGGGACAGGGCACGAGCAGTACTTC; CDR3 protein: CASSLGTGHEQYF
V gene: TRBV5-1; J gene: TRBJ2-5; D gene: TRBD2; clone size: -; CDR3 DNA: TGCGCCAGCAGCTTGCTCGGGGGGTCGGGAGAGACCCAGTACTTC; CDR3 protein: CASSLLGGSGETQYF
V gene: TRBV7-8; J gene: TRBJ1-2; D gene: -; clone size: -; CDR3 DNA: TGTGCCAGCAGCGAGGGGACAATTTATGGCTACACCTTC; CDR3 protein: CASSEGTIYGYTF
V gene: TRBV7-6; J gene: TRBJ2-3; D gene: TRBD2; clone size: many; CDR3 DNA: TGTGCCAGCAGCTTAGTTGCGGGGGGCAGCACAGATACGCAGTATTTT; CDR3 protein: CASSLVAGGSTDTQYF
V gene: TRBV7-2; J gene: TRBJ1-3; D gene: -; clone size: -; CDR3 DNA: TGTGCCAGCAGCTTAGAGGGTCTGGTTTCTGGAAACACCATATATTTT; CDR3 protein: CASSLEGLVSGNTIYF
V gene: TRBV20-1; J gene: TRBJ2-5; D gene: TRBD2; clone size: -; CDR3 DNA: TGCAGTGCTAGAGACACTAGCGGGGGGGCTGGAGAGACCCAGTACTTC; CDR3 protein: CSARDTSGGAGETQYF
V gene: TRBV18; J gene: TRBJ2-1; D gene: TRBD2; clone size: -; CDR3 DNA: TGTGCCAGCTCCTCCGGGACTAGCGGGGCCAGCTCCTACAATGAGCAGTTCTTC; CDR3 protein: CASSSGTSGASSYNEQFF
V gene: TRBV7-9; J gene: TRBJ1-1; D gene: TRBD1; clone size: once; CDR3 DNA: TGTGCCAGCAGCTTGGACAGGGACACTGAAGCTCTCTTT; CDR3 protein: CASSLDRDTEALF
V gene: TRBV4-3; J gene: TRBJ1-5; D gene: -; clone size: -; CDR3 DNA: TGCGCCAGCAGCCCAGTGACAGATAATCAGCCCCAGCATTTT; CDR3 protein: CASSPVTDNQPQHF
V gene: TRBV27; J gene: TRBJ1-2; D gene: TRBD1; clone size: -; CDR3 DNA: TGTGCCAGCAGTTCGGTAACAGGGGGGAAAAATGGCTACACCTTC; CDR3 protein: CASSSVTGGKNGYTF
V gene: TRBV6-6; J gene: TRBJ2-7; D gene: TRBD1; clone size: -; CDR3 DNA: TGTGCCAGCAGCCACCTTACAGGGGACTACGAGCAGTACTTC; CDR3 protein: CASSHLTGDYEQYF
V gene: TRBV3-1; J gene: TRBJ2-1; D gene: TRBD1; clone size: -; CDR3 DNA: TGTGCCAGCACCGAACGGACAGGTTACAATGAGCAGTTCTTC; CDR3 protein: CASTERTGYNEQFF
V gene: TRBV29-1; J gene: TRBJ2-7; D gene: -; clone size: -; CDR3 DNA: TGCAGCGTTGAGGTTTTAACAAAAACCTACGAGCAGTACTTC; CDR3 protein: CSVEVLTKTYEQYF
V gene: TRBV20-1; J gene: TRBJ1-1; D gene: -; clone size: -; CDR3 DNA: TGCAGTGCTAGAGATCCCGTATGGCCGATGAACACTGAAGCTTTCTTT; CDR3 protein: CSARDPVWPMNTEAFF
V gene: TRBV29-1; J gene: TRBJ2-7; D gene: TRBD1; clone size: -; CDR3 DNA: TGCAGCGTTGTGGAACAGGGGAAGGTGGAAGAGCAGTACTTC; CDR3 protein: CSVVEQGKVEEQYF
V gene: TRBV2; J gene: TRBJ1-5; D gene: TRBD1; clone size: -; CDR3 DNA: TGTGCCAGCAGTGCAGTCCCCGGGACAGGGGCCAGCAATCAGCCCCAGCATTTT; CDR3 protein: CASSAVPGTGASNQPQHF
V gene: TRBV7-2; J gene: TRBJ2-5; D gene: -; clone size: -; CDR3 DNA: TGTGCCAGCAGCTTACAAGGCGGTGTGGGAGAGGAGACCCAGTACTTC; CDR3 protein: CASSLQGGVGEETQYF
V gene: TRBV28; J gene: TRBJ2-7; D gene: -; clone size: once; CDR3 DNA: TGTGCCAGCAGTTGGGACGACGAGCAGTACTTC; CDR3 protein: CASSWDDEQYF